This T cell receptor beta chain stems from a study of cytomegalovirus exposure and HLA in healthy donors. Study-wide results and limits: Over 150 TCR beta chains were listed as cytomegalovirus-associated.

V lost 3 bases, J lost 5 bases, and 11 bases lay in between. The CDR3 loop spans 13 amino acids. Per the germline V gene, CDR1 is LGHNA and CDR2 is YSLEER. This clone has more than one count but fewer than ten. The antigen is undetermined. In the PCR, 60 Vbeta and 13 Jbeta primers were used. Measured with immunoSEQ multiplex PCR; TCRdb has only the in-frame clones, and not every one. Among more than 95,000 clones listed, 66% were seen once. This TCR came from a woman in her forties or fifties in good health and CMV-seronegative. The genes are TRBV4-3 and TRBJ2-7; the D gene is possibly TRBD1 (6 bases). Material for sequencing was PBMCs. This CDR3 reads CASSQSPGDEQYF. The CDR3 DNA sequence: TGCGCCAGCAGCCAGTCCCCAGGGGACGAGCAGTACTTC.